This passage covers 25 T cell receptor beta chains from one sample sequenced in a study of response to subunit inactivated influenza vaccine. TCRdb re-called the RT-PCR reads through MiXCR, storing one row per CDR3 protein. The sample includes about 650,000 distinct CDR3 sequences, 15% to 17% of them seen just once. The input for sequencing was PBMCs from blood, taken less than 13 days after vaccination. The receptors were sampled from a man in his fifties or sixties who received an inactivated influenza vaccine.

This clonotype has more than one count but fewer than ten. The chain combines TRBV11-2 with TRBJ2-2; possible D gene TRBD2, 5 bases. Germline CDR1 reads SGHAT; CDR2 reads FQNNGV. Deletions cut 5 bases from V and 5 bases from J, with 15 bases between. This CDR3 is 15 amino acids long. In DNA form, the CDR3 reads TGTGCCAGCAGCCTTCGGATTACGGGGACCGGGGAGCTGTTTTTT. Translated, it gives CASSLRITGTGELFF.

This clonotype has more than one count but fewer than ten. The V call is TRBV5-1, the J call TRBJ2-6; D is uncertain. The CDR3 covers 16 residues. Germline V gene data show CDR1 as SGHRS and CDR2 as YFSETQ. Trimming stripped 5 bases from V and 0 bases from J, with 12 bases between. In DNA, the CDR3 is TGCGCCAGCAGTGGTGGCCTGGGCTCTGGGGCCAACGTCCTGACTTTC. This gives the protein CASSGGLGSGANVLTF.

This clonotype was observed a few times. CDR3 sequence (DNA): TGCAGCACCAAATCCGGGACAGGGAATCAGCCCCAGCATTTT. This encodes CSTKSGTGNQPQHF. The V gene is TRBV29-1, the J gene TRBJ1-5, with 9 bases lining up with TRBD1. Unmatched junction bases numbered 9, after V lost 8 bases and J lost 4 bases. Per germline, CDR1 SQVTM and CDR2 ANQGSEA. The CDR3 is 14 residues long.

This clonotype was picked up a small number of times. The V and J genes are TRBV18 and TRBJ1-5; D possibly corresponds to TRBD1 (6 bases). V dropped 3 bases and J dropped 7 bases, with 10 bases sitting between them. The CDR3 runs 13 residues. Germline-derived CDR1 and CDR2 are KGHSH and LQKENI. The CDR3 loop reads CASSPGGWQPQHF. Here the CDR3 DNA reads TGTGCCAGCTCACCTGGGGGCTGGCAGCCCCAGCATTTT.

V and J are TRBV9 and TRBJ2-1; 14 positions match TRBD2. This CDR3 spans 15 amino acids. Germline CDR1 SGDLS, CDR2 YYNGEE. V was clipped by 7 bases and J by 9 bases; unmatched bases: 9. CDR3 in DNA: TGTGCCAGCTCCCTGGGACTAGCGGGAGAAGTTGAGCAGTTCTTC. Translation: CASSLGLAGEVEQFF.

V usage is TRBV20-1 and J usage is TRBJ2-2; D is ambiguous. The germline CDR1 and CDR2 sequences are DFQATT and SNEGSKA (reference sequence). V was trimmed by 3 bases and J by 1 base, leaving 12 bases between them. This CDR3 is 15 amino acids long. The chain's CDR3 is CSARSRTKNTGELFF. The CDR3, as DNA: TGCAGTGCTAGGAGTCGAACTAAGAACACCGGGGAGCTGTTTTTT.

The V and J genes are TRBV18 and TRBJ2-6; TRBD1 might be the D (6 bases). The CDR3 has 16 amino acids. Germline V lookup: CDR1 KGHSH, CDR2 LQKENI. V lost 5 bases and J 8 bases, leaving 19 bases between the germline ends. In DNA form, the CDR3 reads TGTGCCAGCTCAAAAGAGGGGTCGAGGGGGACCAACGTCCTGACTTTC. This sequence encodes CASSKEGSRGTNVLTF.

The gene calls are TRBV6-1 and TRBJ2-7; 10 positions agree with TRBD2. Trimming cost V 6 bases and J 8 bases; bases outside gene matches: 10. This CDR3 is built from 14 residues. The germline gives CDR1 MNHNS, CDR2 SASEGT. The CDR3 nucleotides read TGTGCCAGCAGACCCTGGACTAGCGGTTACCAGCAGTACTTC. Translated: CASRPWTSGYQQYF.

J is TRBJ2-7 and V is TRBV30; D gene unclear. Trimming removed 3 bases at V and 7 bases at J, with 16 bases between. The CDR3 covers 13 residues. Per the germline V gene, CDR1 is GTSNPN and CDR2 is SVGIG (reference sequence). The CDR3: CAWRVSERSEQYF. The CDR3 nucleotides read TGTGCCTGGAGGGTCAGCGAACGCTCGGAGCAGTACTTC.

The chain couples TRBV27 to TRBJ2-2; D unclear. Germline V gene data show CDR1 as MNHEY and CDR2 as SMNVEV (reference sequence). The CDR3 is made up of 15 amino acids. The V gene lost 7 bases and the J gene lost 0 bases, with 12 bases spanning the gap. CDR3 in DNA: TGTGCCAGCACCCTGGTCTATCCGAACACCGGGGAGCTGTTTTTT. This gives the protein CASTLVYPNTGELFF.

This clonotype came up many times. This chain joins TRBV5-1 and TRBJ2-2, with D unresolved. This CDR3 has 13 residues. V gave up 0 bases and J gave up 5 bases, with 5 bases separating them. Germline lookup yields CDR1 SGHRS and CDR2 YFSETQ. The CDR3 DNA reads as TGCGCCAGCAGCTTGGATTCTACCGGGGAGCTGTTTTTT. Residues: CASSLDSTGELFF. Combining the CDR3 with reference TRBV5-1 and TRBJ2-2 gives the whole variable domain KAGVTQTPRYLIKTRGQQVTLSCSPISGHRSVSWYQQTPGQGLQFLFEYFSETQRNKGNFPGRFSGRQFSNSRSEMNVSTLELGDSALYLCASSLDSTGELFFGEGSRLTVL.

This clonotype was observed a few times. The chain employs TRBV12-3 or TRBV12-4 and TRBJ1-1; tentative D call: TRBD1 (5 bases). The V and J ends lost 6 bases and 0 bases respectively, with 14 bases between them. The CDR3 spans 15 residues. The CDR3 is CASSPFGTLNTEAFF. For the CDR3, the DNA is TGTGCCAGCAGCCCTTTCGGGACCCTGAACACTGAAGCTTTCTTT.

This clonotype was observed a handful of times. The chain uses TRBV7-3 and TRBJ2-7; D call uncertain. V was cut by 0 bases and J by 5 bases, with 8 bases left in between. The CDR3 consists of 13 residues. Germline V gene sequence: CDR1 SGHTA, CDR2 FQGTGA. DNA of the CDR3: TGTGCCAGCAGCTTAACGGTTACGAACGAGCAGTACTTC. As protein: CASSLTVTNEQYF.

The chain joins TRBV2 to TRBJ2-5, with 7 bases matching TRBD2. Germline-derived CDR1 and CDR2 are SNHLY and FYNNEI. This CDR3 spans 16 amino acids. J lost 1 base, V lost 5 bases, and 10 bases had no gene match. The CDR3 loop reads CASSPGTGTIQETQYF. The CDR3 DNA reads TGTGCCAGCAGTCCCGGAACCGGGACTATCCAAGAGACCCAGTACTTC.

This clonotype was counted a few times. A single base separates this from a much larger clone, so it may be a read error. This rearrangement joins TRBV7-6 to TRBJ2-3; unclear D gene. CDR1 is SGHVS and CDR2 is FNYEAQ in the germline V gene. The CDR3 is 16 amino acids. V gave up 4 bases and J gave up 2 bases, with 16 bases separating them. CDR3 sequence reads: CASSSWIGQLTDTQYF. The DNA for the CDR3 is TGTGCCAGCAGCTCCTGGATAGGCCAACTCACAGATACGCAGTATTTT. Full variable domain (rest looked up from reference TRBV7-6 and TRBJ2-3): GAGVSQSPRYKVTKRGQDVALRCDPISGHVSLYWYRQALGQGPEFLTYFNYEAQQDKSGLPNDRFSAERPEGSISTLTIQRTEQRDSAMYRCASSSWIGQLTDTQYFGPGTRLTVL.

This clonotype was seen only a few times. V gene TRBV12-3 or TRBV12-4 combines with J gene TRBJ2-7, with TRBD1 identical over 7 bases. J was trimmed by 3 bases and V by 6 bases; bases with no gene match: 8. The CDR3 totals 14 residues. CDR3 protein: CASSTRQGIYEQYF. CDR3 DNA sequence: TGTGCCAGCAGCACCCGACAGGGTATCTACGAGCAGTACTTC.

This clonotype appeared a few times. V gene TRBV6-2 or TRBV6-3 combines with J gene TRBJ2-3; the D is unclear. The CDR3 spans 14 residues. V was cut by 4 bases and J by 6 bases, with 14 bases left in between. Germline assignment: CDR1 MNHEY and CDR2 SVGEGT. DNA of the CDR3: TGTGCCAGCAGTTCCCCGCCTCATTACGATACGCAGTATTTT. Amino acids: CASSSPPHYDTQYF.

The chain employs TRBV20-1 and TRBJ2-2; 8 bases match TRBD2. The V segment lost 0 bases and the J segment 4 bases; nucleotides outside the gene matches: 4. The CDR3 has 15 residues. The V gene's germline CDR1 is DFQATT and CDR2 SNEGSKA (reference sequence). The DNA for the CDR3 is TGCAGTGCTAGAGATATCGGGAGGGTCACCGGGGAGCTGTTTTTT. Its translation is CSARDIGRVTGELFF.

V is TRBV20-1 and J is TRBJ2-1, with TRBD1 matching 9 bases. Germline V lookup: CDR1 DFQATT, CDR2 SNEGSKA (reference sequence). V trimming: 8 bases; J trimming: 7 bases; junction bases outside the gene matches: 12. The length of the CDR3 is 14 residues. The CDR3 loop reads CSTKPGTGLNEQFF. DNA of the CDR3: TGCAGTACCAAACCCGGGACAGGGTTAAATGAGCAGTTCTTC.

The chain is built from TRBV5-4 and TRBJ2-2; possibly TRBD1 for D (6 bases). Per germline, CDR1 SGHNT and CDR2 YYREEE (reference sequence). The CDR3 extends over 15 amino acids. V lost 1 base and J 6 bases, leaving 13 bases between the germline ends. The chain's CDR3 is CASSLTGPDSGELFF. The CDR3 region has the DNA TGTGCCAGCAGCTTGACAGGGCCGGATTCCGGGGAGCTGTTTTTT.

The J gene is TRBJ2-1, the V gene TRBV7-2; no definite D call. CDR3 length equals 14 residues. V was pared by 1 base and J by 7 bases, with 11 bases between. The germline gives CDR1 SGHTA, CDR2 FQGNSA. CDR3 in DNA: TGTGCCAGCAGCTTAGATTCCGGGCGGAATGAGCAGTTCTTC. It encodes CASSLDSGRNEQFF.

This clonotype was counted a few times. The chain has TRBV20-1 and TRBJ2-3, with D perhaps TRBD1 (6 bases). V was clipped by 2 bases and J by 1 base, with 10 bases between them. The CDR3 covers 14 residues. Germline V lookup: CDR1 DFQATT, CDR2 SNEGSKA (reference sequence). In DNA form, the CDR3 reads TGCAGTGCTAGATCCAGGACAGGCACAGATACGCAGTATTTT. This sequence encodes CSARSRTGTDTQYF.

The V call is TRBV12-3 or TRBV12-4, the J call TRBJ1-3, with D possibly being TRBD1 (5 bases). Between the trimmed V and J ends, which lost 3 bases and 0 bases, there was a span of 12 bases. This CDR3 region has 16 residues. The CDR3 here is CASSLYSGTSGNTIYF. The CDR3 nucleotides read TGTGCCAGCAGTTTGTATTCAGGGACCTCTGGAAACACCATATATTTT.

This clonotype was detected ten times or more. The chain has TRBV4-1 and TRBJ2-7, with D uncertain. Per germline, CDR1 MGHRA and CDR2 YSYEKL. The CDR3 is 13 residues long. The ends were cut back, 6 bases at V and 2 bases at J, with 11 bases in the middle. For the CDR3, the DNA is TGCGCCAGCAGTCCCCAGGTGACCTACGAGCAGTACTTC. The encoded protein is CASSPQVTYEQYF.

This chain uses TRBV5-1 with TRBJ1-2, with 7 nucleotides matching TRBD1. This CDR3 has 14 residues. Germline V lookup: CDR1 SGHRS, CDR2 YFSETQ. V lost 0 bases to trimming and J lost 4 bases; unmatched junction nucleotides: 3. CDR3 in DNA: TGCGCCAGCAGCTTGGAGGACAGGAGCTATGGCTACACCTTC. Translation gives CASSLEDRSYGYTF.